A single sample is the source of the 24 T cell receptor beta chains below, sequenced in a study of cytomegalovirus exposure and HLA in healthy donors. 60 Vbeta and 13 Jbeta primers were used in PCR. Sequencing was performed with immunoSEQ multiplex PCR; in TCRdb, only in-frame clones are kept and a portion is missing. Altogether about 130,000 clones are present, about 79% being singletons, with the ten largest covering under 3.5%. The specimen was PBMCs. The receptors were gathered from a woman aged 45-59 years in good health and CMV-seronegative.

Only a few counts were recorded for this clone. The chain uses TRBV4-2 and TRBJ2-3; 9 bases fit TRBD2. The ends lost 0 bases at V and 6 bases at J; junction bases unmatched: 13. CDR3 length: 18 residues. CDR1 and CDR2 (germline): LGHNA, YNFKEQ. The CDR3: CASSQDGGAGGPVDTQYF. The CDR3 DNA follows: TGTGCCAGCAGCCAAGATGGAGGGGCGGGAGGGCCTGTGGATACGCAGTATTTT.

This CDR3 reads CASSPKLAGPYEQYF. The CDR3 coding sequence is TGTGCCAGCAGCCCGAAGTTGGCAGGCCCCTACGAGCAGTACTTC. The chain couples TRBV7-9 to TRBJ2-7; D remains unclear. There are 15 residues in the CDR3. V lost 5 bases, J lost 2 bases, and 16 bases lay in between. Germline V gene sequence: CDR1 SEHNR, CDR2 FQNEAQ (reference sequence).

This chain joins TRBV7-8 and TRBJ2-1, with TRBD1 matching 10 bases. Germline V gene sequence: CDR1 SGHVS, CDR2 FQNEAQ. The CDR3 length is 15 residues. Unmatched junction bases numbered 6, after V lost 2 bases and J lost 8 bases. The CDR3 coding sequence is TGTGCCAGCAGCTTAAGACAGGGGGCGTGGTATGAGCAGTTCTTC. It specifies CASSLRQGAWYEQFF.

This chain uses TRBV11-3 with TRBJ2-1, with 11 bases lining up with TRBD2. The length of the CDR3 is 17 residues. J gave up 8 bases and V 4 bases, and 13 bases lay outside the gene matches. Germline V gene lookup returns CDR1 SGHNT and CDR2 YENEEA. CDR3 in amino acids: CASSSGLAGPNKDEQFF. The CDR3 DNA sequence: TGTGCCAGCAGCTCTGGACTAGCGGGCCCGAATAAGGATGAGCAGTTCTTC.

The rearrangement links TRBV6-6 to TRBJ1-1, with a weak D call TRBD1 (5 bases). The V end was cut by 4 bases, the J end by 3 bases, with 6 bases between. The CDR3 runs to 12 residues. Germline CDR1 MNHNY, CDR2 SVGAGI (reference sequence). CDR3 in amino acids: CASSWGDTEAFF. The CDR3 region has the DNA TGTGCCAGCAGTTGGGGGGACACTGAAGCTTTCTTT.

The sample holds a few counts of this clone. The chain has TRBV5-1 and TRBJ2-1; D might be TRBD2 (6 bases). Germline loops: CDR1 SGHRS, CDR2 YFSETQ. This CDR3 comprises 14 residues. The ends were cut back, 1 base at V and 7 bases at J, with 12 bases in the middle. The CDR3 loop reads CASSLWGESNEQFF. The CDR3 DNA is TGCGCCAGCAGCTTGTGGGGGGAATCAAATGAGCAGTTCTTC.

The chain carries TRBV27 and TRBJ2-1; perhaps TRBD2 as D (5 bases). Per the germline V gene, CDR1 is MNHEY and CDR2 is SMNVEV (reference sequence). The CDR3 has 14 residues. The V gene lost 2 bases and the J gene lost 8 bases, with 13 bases spanning the gap. The CDR3 spells CASSLEVAMDEQFF. The CDR3 bases are TGTGCCAGCAGTTTAGAGGTAGCGATGGATGAGCAGTTCTTC.

This chain links TRBV11-2 with TRBJ1-1; 9 bases fit TRBD1. Germline CDR1 and CDR2: SGHAT and FQNNGV. The CDR3 extends over 13 amino acids. The V and J ends lost 5 bases and 8 bases, in that order; junction bases with no gene match: 6. The CDR3 is CASSPRDRVEAFF. Written as DNA, the CDR3 is TGTGCCAGCAGCCCCCGGGACAGGGTCGAAGCTTTCTTT.

The chain has TRBV7-2 and TRBJ2-3, with 8 bases lining up with TRBD2. Germline CDR1 is SGHTA and CDR2 is FQGNSA. The CDR3 contains 16 residues. The ends lost 4 bases at V and 5 bases at J; junction bases unmatched: 11. CDR3 DNA: TGTGCCAGCAGCTCAGCGGGAGATGTTTTGGTAGATACGCAGTATTTT. This sequence encodes CASSSAGDVLVDTQYF.

This chain joins TRBV20-1 and TRBJ1-1; D call uncertain. The CDR3 totals 11 residues. Germline V gives CDR1 DFQATT, CDR2 SNEGSKA (reference sequence). Trimming took off 0 bases at V and 8 bases at J, with 7 bases between the two ends. The CDR3 spells CSARDPPEAFF. The CDR3, as DNA: TGCAGTGCTAGAGATCCCCCAGAAGCTTTCTTT.

The chain carries TRBV10-3 and TRBJ2-3; TRBD1 agrees at 7 bases. The CDR3 length is 14 residues. From germline, CDR1 is ENHRY and CDR2 SYGVKD. The V segment lost 7 bases and the J segment 0 bases; nucleotides outside the gene matches: 4. The CDR3 spells CAITRDSSTDTQYF. The CDR3 nucleotides read TGTGCCATCACTCGGGACAGTAGCACAGATACGCAGTATTTT.

The chain couples TRBV18 to TRBJ1-5, with D perhaps matching TRBD1 (5 bases). Trimming cost V 3 bases and J 7 bases, with 7 bases left between them. This CDR3 comprises 12 residues. Germline lookup yields CDR1 KGHSH and CDR2 LQKENI. The CDR3 here is CASSPGGQPQHF. CDR3 bases: TGTGCCAGCTCACCCGGGGGACAGCCCCAGCATTTT.

The gene calls are TRBV28 and TRBJ1-1, with TRBD1 as a possible D gene (5 bases). Germline V gives CDR1 MDHEN, CDR2 SYDVKM. V was trimmed by 5 bases and J by 1 base, leaving 11 bases between them. This CDR3 is built from 14 residues. For the CDR3, the DNA is TGTGCCAGCAGTCCACCGGACAAGAACACTGAAGCTTTCTTT. Translating it yields CASSPPDKNTEAFF.

Comments on this clone: Mismatch with germline at one junction end may stem from a read error. The V gene is TRBV7-9, the J gene TRBJ1-2, with TRBD1 as a possible D gene (5 bases). The CDR3 totals 12 residues. Germline V gene lookup returns CDR1 SEHNR and CDR2 FQNEAQ (reference sequence). CDR3 sequence reads: CSSSFPGDGYTF. CDR3 nucleotides: TGTTCCAGCAGCTTCCCGGGGGACGGCTACACCTTC. Full variable domain (missing parts from reference TRBV7-9 and TRBJ1-2): DTGVSQNPRHKITKRGQNVTFRCDPISEHNRLYWYRQTLGQGPEFLTYFQNEAQLEKSRLLSDRFSAERPKGSFSTLEIQRTEQGDSAMYLCSSSFPGDGYTFGSGTRLTVV.

The chain carries TRBV20-1 and TRBJ1-1; D gene unclear. V lost 3 bases and J 5 bases, leaving 7 bases between the germline ends. This CDR3 is built from 11 residues. Germline loops: CDR1 DFQATT, CDR2 SNEGSKA (reference sequence). CDR3 nucleotide sequence: TGCAGTGCTAGGAGGGAAACTGAAGCTTTCTTT. It encodes CSARRETEAFF.

This chain connects TRBV10-3 to TRBJ2-5; a weak D match, TRBD2 (6 bases). Trimming stripped 10 bases from V and 5 bases from J, with 20 bases between. The CDR3 is 14 amino acids. Per germline, CDR1 ENHRY and CDR2 SYGVKD. The CDR3: CATSGTSSWETQYF. The CDR3, as DNA: TGTGCCACTTCCGGGACTTCCTCGTGGGAGACCCAGTACTTC.

This clone has more than one count but fewer than ten. The rearrangement joins TRBV19 to TRBJ2-7; 8 bases line up with TRBD1. V dropped 6 bases and J dropped 2; count of bases not matched to a gene: 3. CDR1 LNHDA and CDR2 SQIVND come from the germline V gene (reference sequence). The length of the CDR3 is 13 residues. The CDR3: CASRSTGAYEQYF. The DNA for the CDR3 is TGTGCCAGTAGATCGACAGGGGCCTACGAGCAGTACTTC.

The chain recombines TRBV4-2 with TRBJ2-5, with 7 positions matching TRBD1. The DNA matches TRBJ2-7 better at its end, which makes the J call doubtful. Germline V gene data show CDR1 as LGHNA and CDR2 as YNFKEQ. CDR3 length equals 15 residues. CDR3 DNA: TGTGCCAGCAGCCAACTACAGGGGTCTGCCTACGAGCAGTACTTC. It translates to CASSQLQGSAYEQYF.

CDR3 sequence reads: CASNPGNSYEQYF. The CDR3 bases are TGTGCCAGCAATCCGGGGAACTCCTACGAGCAGTACTTC. The rearrangement joins TRBV27 to TRBJ2-7, with D possibly being TRBD2 (5 bases). There are 13 residues in the CDR3. Germline lookup yields CDR1 MNHEY and CDR2 SMNVEV (reference sequence). V lost 7 bases and J 0 bases, leaving 10 bases between the germline ends.

As concerns this clone: It is likely a read error: a sequence one base away is far more abundant. The genes are TRBV5-4 and TRBJ2-1; D perhaps matches TRBD1 (5 bases). V lost 4 bases and J 7 bases, leaving 21 bases between the germline ends. The CDR3 runs to 16 residues. From germline, CDR1 is SGHNT and CDR2 YYREEE (reference sequence). CDR3 loop: CASSQEIIQGANEQFF. CDR3 coding DNA: TGTGCCAGCAGCCAAGAGATAATCCAGGGTGCGAATGAGCAGTTCTTC.

As regards this clone: An end of the junction differs from the germline gene, which may be a read error. The chain is built from TRBV28 and TRBJ2-3; weak D call: TRBD2 (6 bases). The CDR3 has 14 amino acids. Germline lookup yields CDR1 MDHEN and CDR2 SYDVKM. CDR3 amino acids: CASRRPGSTDAQYF. As DNA, the CDR3 is TGTGCCAGCAGAAGACCCGGGAGCACAGATGCGCAGTATTTT.

This chain links TRBV21-1 with TRBJ2-2; the D call of TRBD1 is as the table states it, not checked on the DNA. TRBV21-1 is a known pseudogene. There are 15 residues in the CDR3. CDR3 DNA sequence: TGTGCCAGCAGCAAAGTGACAGGGAACACCGGGGAGCTGTTTTTT. The encoded protein is CASSKVTGNTGELFF.

The chain has TRBV14 and TRBJ2-7, with TRBD2 matching over 12 bases. J lost 2 bases, V lost 1 base, and 0 bases had no gene match. Looked up from germline, CDR1 is SGHDN and CDR2 is FVKESK. The CDR3 is made up of 15 amino acids. CDR3 amino acids: CASSQGTSGAYEQYF. The CDR3 bases are TGTGCCAGCAGCCAAGGGACTAGCGGGGCCTACGAGCAGTACTTC.

This chain connects TRBV18 to TRBJ2-7; 8 bases are a match to TRBD1. Germline V gene data show CDR1 as KGHSH and CDR2 as LQKENI. After removal of 3 bases from V and 2 bases from J, the junction contained 3 bases not matched to a gene. CDR3 length equals 14 residues. CDR3 coding DNA: TGTGCCAGCTCACCCGGGACAGGAGCCTACGAGCAGTACTTC. This codes for CASSPGTGAYEQYF.